The 28 T cell receptor beta chains below come from one sample, sequenced in a study of blood T cell repertoires in COVID-19. TCRdb's copy holds only in-frame clones and misses some; the assay was immunoSEQ multiplex PCR. The sample lists a few hundred thousand clones, around 88% seen once, with around 13% in the top ten. Sample: peripheral blood. These receptors were taken from a woman aged 70-85 years with COVID-19, enrolled during active disease.

The gene calls are TRBV7-2 and TRBJ2-2, with D unclear. This CDR3 is built from 13 residues. Trimming took off 2 bases at V and 7 bases at J, with 8 bases between the two ends. Germline CDR1 SGHTA, CDR2 FQGNSA. For the CDR3, the DNA is TGTGCCAGCAGCTTAAACCCGGGCGGGGAGCTGTTTTTT. This codes for CASSLNPGGELFF.

The CDR3, as DNA: TGTGCCAGCAGCTATTCACCCGGGGGCTACGAGCAGTACTTC. As protein: CASSYSPGGYEQYF. J is TRBJ2-7 and V is TRBV7-2; D might be TRBD2 (6 bases). From germline, CDR1 is SGHTA and CDR2 FQGNSA. The V and J ends lost 4 bases and 3 bases respectively, with 13 bases between them. This CDR3 spans 14 amino acids. Variable domain in full (rest from reference TRBV7-2 and TRBJ2-7): GAGVSQSPSNKVTEKGKDVELRCDPISGHTALYWYRQSLGQGLEFLIYFQGNSAPDKSGLPSDRFSAERTGGSVSTLTIQRTQQEDSAVYLCASSYSPGGYEQYFGPGTRLTVT.

This chain uses TRBV7-3 with TRBJ2-1, with no clear D. V was cut by 1 base and J by 6 bases, with 7 bases left in between. Germline values: CDR1 SGHTA, CDR2 FQGTGA. CDR3 length: 13 residues. The DNA of the CDR3 is TGTGCCAGCAGCTTAATGGCTGGCAATGAGCAGTTCTTC. Protein sequence: CASSLMAGNEQFF.

The gene calls are TRBV7-2 and TRBJ1-5; D perhaps matches TRBD1 (6 bases). Trimming shortened V by 0 bases and J by 3 bases, and 12 bases separated the two germline ends. CDR3 size: 16 residues. Germline loops: CDR1 SGHTA, CDR2 FQGNSA. This CDR3 is CASSLAGQGYNQPQHF. The CDR3 DNA is TGTGCCAGCAGCTTAGCGGGGCAGGGGTACAATCAGCCCCAGCATTTT. Supplemented by reference TRBV7-2 and TRBJ1-5, the full variable domain reads GAGVSQSPSNKVTEKGKDVELRCDPISGHTALYWYRQSLGQGLEFLIYFQGNSAPDKSGLPSDRFSAERTGGSVSTLTIQRTQQEDSAVYLCASSLAGQGYNQPQHFGDGTRLSIL.

The chain combines TRBV24-1 with TRBJ1-1; TRBD1 might be the D (5 bases). The germline gives CDR1 KGHDR, CDR2 SFDVKD. The CDR3 extends over 13 amino acids. With 10 bases removed from V and 2 bases from J, the gap between germline ends came to 13 bases. CDR3 amino acids: CATRAGVNTEAFF. DNA for the CDR3: TGTGCCACAAGGGCGGGGGTCAACACTGAAGCTTTCTTT.

The J gene is TRBJ2-1, the V gene TRBV10-3, with 9 bases matching TRBD2. J lost 5 bases, V lost 10 bases, and 6 bases had no gene match. The CDR3 contains 13 residues. Per the germline V gene, CDR1 is ENHRY and CDR2 is SYGVKD. The CDR3 reads CASSGGLNNEQFF. Written as DNA, the CDR3 is TGTGCCAGTAGCGGGGGTCTTAACAATGAGCAGTTCTTC.

This chain connects TRBV5-4 to TRBJ2-1; 7 nucleotides match TRBD2. The V segment lost 10 bases and the J segment 2 bases; nucleotides outside the gene matches: 9. The CDR3 loop spans 14 amino acids. Per the germline V gene, CDR1 is SGHNT and CDR2 is YYREEE (reference sequence). The CDR3 spells CACKKAGAYNEQFF. The DNA for the CDR3 is TGTGCCTGTAAGAAGGCGGGGGCCTACAATGAGCAGTTCTTC. The whole variable domain, remainder taken from reference TRBV5-4 and TRBJ2-1, is ETGVTQSPTHLIKTRGQQVTLRCSSQSGHNTVSWYQQALGQGPQFIFQYYREEENGRGNFPPRFSGLQFPNYSSELNVNALELDDSALYLCACKKAGAYNEQFFGPGTRLTVL.

The chain carries TRBV24-1 and TRBJ2-5; D is possibly TRBD1 (6 bases). V lost 4 bases and J 5 bases, leaving 22 bases between the germline ends. Germline loops: CDR1 KGHDR, CDR2 SFDVKD. The CDR3 extends over 17 amino acids. CDR3 sequence (DNA): TGTGCCACCAGTGACCTAGGACAGTCTGGGGGAATCGAGACCCAGTACTTC. Its translation is CATSDLGQSGGIETQYF.

The rearrangement links TRBV7-9 to TRBJ1-1; 8 bases agree with TRBD1. CDR3 size: 15 residues. Per germline, CDR1 SEHNR and CDR2 FQNEAQ (reference sequence). The trim removed 5 bases at V and 1 base at J, leaving 6 bases unmatched. DNA for the CDR3: TGTGCCAGCAGCACCGGACAGGGAAAGAACACTGAAGCTTTCTTT. It translates to CASSTGQGKNTEAFF.

The J gene is TRBJ2-5, the V gene TRBV5-1; 11 bases are a match to TRBD2. Trimming took 4 bases from V and 5 from J; bases not matched to a gene: 10. The CDR3 length is 16 residues. CDR1 SGHRS and CDR2 YFSETQ come from the germline V gene. The CDR3 loop is CASSPVAGGPGETQYF. CDR3 in DNA: TGCGCCAGCAGCCCAGTAGCGGGGGGGCCGGGGGAGACCCAGTACTTC. The entire variable domain, with the rest obtained from reference TRBV5-1 and TRBJ2-5, is as follows: KAGVTQTPRYLIKTRGQQVTLSCSPISGHRSVSWYQQTPGQGLQFLFEYFSETQRNKGNFPGRFSGRQFSNSRSEMNVSTLELGDSALYLCASSPVAGGPGETQYFGPGTRLLVL.

The chain joins TRBV20-1 to TRBJ1-2; perhaps TRBD1 as D (5 bases). V lost 3 bases to trimming and J lost 5 bases, with 13 bases between them. Germline loops: CDR1 DFQATT, CDR2 SNEGSKA (reference sequence). This CDR3 is built from 13 residues. The CDR3 spells CSASHGGGYGYTF. CDR3 nucleotide sequence: TGCAGTGCTAGTCACGGGGGAGGATATGGCTACACCTTC.

The rearrangement links TRBV18 to TRBJ1-5; 7 bases are shared with TRBD1. The CDR3 is 14 residues long. The germline V gene has CDR1 KGHSH and CDR2 LQKENI. Germline trimming cut 4 bases from V and 6 bases from J; bases unmatched to any gene: 6. The CDR3 region is CASSLNRGGQPQHF. The DNA for the CDR3 is TGTGCCAGCTCACTAAACAGGGGTGGTCAGCCCCAGCATTTT.

The J gene is TRBJ1-1, the V gene TRBV7-9, with TRBD1 matching over 8 bases. V was pared by 5 bases and J by 0 bases, with 8 bases of the junction left unmatched. CDR3 size: 16 residues. Looked up from germline, CDR1 is SEHNR and CDR2 is FQNEAQ (reference sequence). The CDR3 sequence is CASSPTDRDLNTEAFF. CDR3 nucleotides: TGTGCCAGCAGCCCAACGGACAGGGACTTGAACACTGAAGCTTTCTTT.

This clone was seen a few times. The V call is TRBV6-2 or TRBV6-3, the J call TRBJ2-2; 10 bases are shared with TRBD1. The CDR3 extends over 17 amino acids. V lost 2 bases to trimming and J lost 5 bases; unmatched junction nucleotides: 8. Germline V gene lookup returns CDR1 MNHEY and CDR2 SVGEGT. The CDR3 DNA is TGTGCCAGCAGTTACCCCACGGGACAGGGGTTAACCGGGGAGCTGTTTTTT. Translation: CASSYPTGQGLTGELFF.

This sequence joins TRBV24-1 and TRBJ1-1; no reliable D call. V was clipped by 3 bases and J by 4 bases, with 11 bases between them. Germline V gives CDR1 KGHDR, CDR2 SFDVKD. The CDR3 sequence is 14 residues long. CDR3 in DNA: TGTGCCACCAGTGATCCGCAGAGGAGCACTGAAGCTTTCTTT. It codes for CATSDPQRSTEAFF.

The V and J genes are TRBV5-6 and TRBJ2-7; 7 nucleotides agree with TRBD1. The V gene end was trimmed by 4 bases and the J gene end by 3 bases; junction bases not matched to a gene: 7. Germline V lookup: CDR1 SGHDT, CDR2 YYEEEE. The CDR3 has 14 amino acids. Here the CDR3 reads CASSPARDSYEQYF. DNA of the CDR3: TGTGCCAGCAGCCCAGCACGGGACAGCTACGAGCAGTACTTC.

The gene calls are TRBV10-3 and TRBJ1-2, with D unresolved. V lost 10 bases and J lost 8, with 17 bases in between. CDR3 length: 12 residues. From germline, CDR1 is ENHRY and CDR2 SYGVKD. Here the CDR3 DNA reads TGTGCCAGCCTTCGTGGCGGGGAGGGCTACACCTTC. Its translation: CASLRGGEGYTF.

The chain couples TRBV4-1 to TRBJ2-3, with 7 bases aligning to TRBD1. The CDR3 is 14 residues long. J was trimmed by 4 bases and V by 0 bases; bases with no gene match: 1. CDR1 is MGHRA, CDR2 YSYEKL, per germline. CDR3: CASSQEQGPDTQYF. The CDR3 DNA is TGCGCCAGCAGCCAAGAACAGGGGCCAGATACGCAGTATTTT.

This sequence joins TRBV5-5 and TRBJ1-2, with D possibly matching TRBD1 (6 bases). V was pared by 0 bases and J by 4 bases, with 10 bases between. The CDR3 has 14 residues. Looked up from germline, CDR1 is SGHKS and CDR2 is YYEKEE (reference sequence). The CDR3 here is CASSLDRVTYGYTF. CDR3 coding DNA: TGTGCCAGCAGCTTGGACAGGGTTACCTATGGCTACACCTTC.

This clone was observed a single time. This chain connects TRBV10-3 to TRBJ2-1; a weak D match, TRBD1 (5 bases). CDR1 is ENHRY, CDR2 SYGVKD, per germline. V was pared by 7 bases and J by 5 bases, with 12 bases between. This CDR3 spans 13 amino acids. DNA of the CDR3: TGTGCCATCACAGGACAATACCACAATGAGCAGTTCTTC. It translates to CAITGQYHNEQFF.

V and J are TRBV6-6 and TRBJ2-1; 7 bases are shared with TRBD1. The CDR3 is 15 amino acids. J was trimmed by 7 bases and V by 6 bases; bases with no gene match: 12. The germline CDR1 and CDR2 sequences are MNHNY and SVGAGI (reference sequence). The CDR3 DNA sequence: TGTGCCAGCAGCCGAGGGGGCTCTGGACCTAATGAGCAGTTCTTC. Amino acids: CASSRGGSGPNEQFF.

V gene TRBV7-2 combines with J gene TRBJ1-4, with D possibly TRBD1 on 6 matching bases. Deletions cut 5 bases from V and 7 bases from J, with 20 bases between. The CDR3 extends over 16 amino acids. CDR1 is SGHTA, CDR2 FQGNSA, per germline. The DNA of the CDR3 is TGTGCCAGCAGCCCAGGACAGACTAAGTTCTTTGAAAAACTGTTTTTT. Protein: CASSPGQTKFFEKLFF.

This clone was observed a single time. This rearrangement joins TRBV5-1 to TRBJ1-1; the D is unclear. Germline lookup yields CDR1 SGHRS and CDR2 YFSETQ. V was shortened by 4 bases and J by 2 bases, with 6 bases between the two germline ends. The CDR3 runs 12 residues. CDR3 amino acids: CASSPSNTEAFF. The CDR3 region has the DNA TGCGCCAGCAGCCCCAGTAACACTGAAGCTTTCTTT. The complete variable domain, with remaining parts taken from reference TRBV5-1 and TRBJ1-1, reads KAGVTQTPRYLIKTRGQQVTLSCSPISGHRSVSWYQQTPGQGLQFLFEYFSETQRNKGNFPGRFSGRQFSNSRSEMNVSTLELGDSALYLCASSPSNTEAFFGQGTRLTVV.

This sequence joins TRBV9 and TRBJ2-3; 10 nucleotides match TRBD1. This CDR3 region has 19 residues. In germline, CDR1 is SGDLS, CDR2 YYNGEE. V lost 4 bases, J lost 1 base, and 15 bases stayed unmatched. CDR3 amino acids: CASSSSFETGGGGTDTQYF. The CDR3 DNA reads TGTGCCAGCAGCTCCAGTTTTGAGACAGGGGGCGGTGGCACAGATACGCAGTATTTT. Filled out from reference TRBV9 and TRBJ2-3, the complete variable domain reads DSGVTQTPKHLITATGQRVTLRCSPRSGDLSVYWYQQSLDQGLQFLIQYYNGEERAKGNILERFSAQQFPDLHSELNLSSLELGDSALYFCASSSSFETGGGGTDTQYFGPGTRLTVL.

This chain connects TRBV30 to TRBJ1-4; TRBD1 is a possible D gene (6 bases). Looked up from germline, CDR1 is GTSNPN and CDR2 is SVGIG (reference sequence). This CDR3 is built from 13 residues. The V gene lost 1 base and the J gene lost 7 bases, with 10 bases spanning the gap. CDR3 sequence: CAWSGWTVEKLFF. CDR3 in DNA: TGTGCCTGGAGTGGGTGGACAGTTGAAAAACTGTTTTTT.

The chain is built from TRBV18 and TRBJ2-1; the match to TRBD1 covers 9 bases. With 4 bases clipped from V and 4 bases from J, the junction kept 2 bases outside the gene matches. The CDR3 totals 14 residues. The germline gives CDR1 KGHSH, CDR2 LQKENI. CDR3: CASSLQGAYNEQFF. The CDR3 bases are TGTGCCAGCTCACTACAGGGGGCGTACAATGAGCAGTTCTTC.

J is TRBJ2-7 and V is TRBV11-1, with D possibly matching TRBD1 (6 bases). The V and J ends lost 5 bases and 3 bases respectively, with 17 bases between them. This CDR3 region has 15 residues. CDR1 SGHAT and CDR2 FQDESV come from the germline V gene (reference sequence). The CDR3 is CASSRTTGSGYEQYF. For the CDR3, the DNA is TGTGCCAGCAGCCGTACCACAGGGAGTGGCTACGAGCAGTACTTC.

This chain joins TRBV12-3 or TRBV12-4 and TRBJ1-2, with D possibly TRBD1 on 5 matching bases. CDR3 length: 13 residues. V was pared by 3 bases and J by 8 bases, with 13 bases between. The CDR3 DNA is TGTGCCAGCAGTTTTGAGACAGCCTGGGGCTACACCTTC. Translation gives CASSFETAWGYTF.